The 18 T cell receptor beta chains in this list originate from one sample, sequenced in a study of blood T cell repertoires in COVID-19. Assay used: immunoSEQ multiplex PCR; TCRdb lists only in-frame clones, some missing. The profile shows tens of thousands of clones, about 83% of them singletons. Sequenced input: peripheral blood. These receptors came from an older woman with acute or convalescent COVID-19.

This chain joins TRBV9 and TRBJ1-1; 9 bases map to TRBD1. The V and J ends lost 6 bases and 0 bases, in that order; junction bases with no gene match: 9. Germline assignment: CDR1 SGDLS and CDR2 YYNGEE. CDR3 length equals 16 residues. CDR3 region: CASTDLQGALNTEAFF. CDR3 nucleotides: TGTGCCAGCACCGACCTACAGGGGGCTCTGAACACTGAAGCTTTCTTT.

V gene TRBV4-2 combines with J gene TRBJ1-5; 8 nucleotides agree with TRBD1. Germline CDR1 is LGHNA and CDR2 is YNFKEQ. Germline trimming cut 5 bases from V and 9 bases from J; bases unmatched to any gene: 15. CDR3 length equals 16 residues. In DNA form, the CDR3 reads TGTGCCAGCAGCAGAGCCGTTGGGACAGGAGGCGGGCCCCAGCATTTT. This codes for CASSRAVGTGGGPQHF.

The V call is TRBV5-1, the J call TRBJ1-2, with no clear D. Trimming shortened V by 0 bases and J by 3 bases, and 6 bases separated the two germline ends. The CDR3 is 13 amino acids. Germline V lookup: CDR1 SGHRS, CDR2 YFSETQ. CDR3 residues: CASSLARDYGYTF. The CDR3 DNA is TGCGCCAGCAGCTTGGCCCGTGACTATGGCTACACCTTC.

CDR3 nucleotide sequence: TGTGCCAGCAGCCAAACATCCGGGACAGGGGGCGCGTTCATGAACACTGAAGCTTTCTTT. Amino acids: CASSQTSGTGGAFMNTEAFF. The chain has TRBV3-1 (or the pseudogene TRBV3-2) and TRBJ1-1; 12 positions agree with TRBD1. There are 20 residues in the CDR3. Trimming took 2 bases from V and 0 from J; bases not matched to a gene: 13. The germline gives CDR1 LGHDT, CDR2 YNNKEL (reference sequence).

This clone has only a few counts. The chain joins TRBV10-1 to TRBJ2-7; TRBD1 aligns across 7 bases. Germline V CDR1 and CDR2: WNHNN, SYGVQD (reference sequence). This CDR3 has 13 amino acids. J gave up 7 bases and V 6 bases, and 9 bases lay outside the gene matches. The CDR3 DNA is TGCGCCAGCAGCGGGGACAGTGCTAGTGAGCAGTACTTC. Its translation: CASSGDSASEQYF.

The chain combines TRBV27 with TRBJ2-1; 7 bases align to TRBD1. Looked up from germline, CDR1 is MNHEY and CDR2 is SMNVEV (reference sequence). The V segment lost 6 bases and the J segment 9 bases; nucleotides outside the gene matches: 20. The CDR3 loop spans 17 amino acids. The DNA for the CDR3 is TGTGCCAGCAGAAGAACCCCGGGGACAGCACATATTATTGAGCAGTTCTTC. It yields the protein CASRRTPGTAHIIEQFF.

This clone occurred a few times. The V and J genes are TRBV2 and TRBJ2-7; 9 bases agree with TRBD2. This CDR3 is built from 14 residues. Germline V CDR1 and CDR2: SNHLY, FYNNEI. The V segment lost 8 bases and the J segment 4 bases; nucleotides outside the gene matches: 9. The CDR3 nucleotides read TGTGCCAGCGGATTAACGGGACTAGCTTACGAGCAGTACTTC. Translated: CASGLTGLAYEQYF.

This chain links TRBV30 with TRBJ2-2; TRBD2 is a possible D gene (6 bases). V was pared by 8 bases and J by 2 bases, with 18 bases between. This CDR3 has 15 residues. Germline V lookup: CDR1 GTSNPN, CDR2 SVGIG (reference sequence). In DNA, the CDR3 is TGTGCCCTTAGGCAGGGACTCGGAAACACCGGGGAGCTGTTTTTT. Amino acid sequence: CALRQGLGNTGELFF.

J is TRBJ2-5 and V is TRBV5-1; the D is unclear. With 0 bases removed from V and 2 bases from J, the gap between germline ends came to 5 bases. The length of the CDR3 is 13 residues. CDR1 and CDR2 (germline): SGHRS, YFSETQ. CDR3 residues: CASSLDKQETQYF. The CDR3 nucleotides read TGCGCCAGCAGCTTGGATAAACAAGAGACCCAGTACTTC.

V is TRBV6-6 and J is TRBJ2-3; tentatively, D is TRBD2 (6 bases). The germline V and J ends were trimmed by 6 bases and 2 bases, with 18 bases remaining between them. The germline V gene encodes CDR1 MNHNY and CDR2 SVGAGI (reference sequence). The CDR3 extends over 16 amino acids. CDR3 region: CASSDTGTAPTDTQYF. The CDR3 coding sequence is TGTGCCAGCAGCGATACCGGGACTGCCCCCACAGATACGCAGTATTTT.

This chain connects TRBV7-9 to TRBJ1-1; perhaps TRBD1 as D (5 bases). V was pared by 3 bases and J by 0 bases, with 17 bases between. Germline V gene data show CDR1 as SEHNR and CDR2 as FQNEAQ (reference sequence). This CDR3 has 17 amino acids. The CDR3 reads CASSLGRVMVVNTEAFF. CDR3 in DNA: TGTGCCAGCAGCTTGGGCAGGGTGATGGTGGTGAACACTGAAGCTTTCTTT.

The chain employs TRBV29-1 and TRBJ2-3; maybe TRBD1 (6 bases). The CDR3 is 16 amino acids. V dropped 2 bases and J dropped 2 bases, with 17 bases sitting between them. CDR1 and CDR2 (germline): SQVTM, ANQGSEA. The CDR3 nucleotides read TGCAGCGTTGAACACCCCGGGACATCAAACACAGATACGCAGTATTTT. Its protein is CSVEHPGTSNTDTQYF.

This clone was detected only a few times. V and J are TRBV5-1 and TRBJ1-3; D perhaps matches TRBD1 (6 bases). The CDR3 runs to 16 residues. Trimming took 4 bases from V and 2 from J, leaving 16 bases between them. Looked up from germline, CDR1 is SGHRS and CDR2 is YFSETQ. As DNA, the CDR3 is TGCGCCAGCAGCCCACTAGTGTCAGGGGCTGGAAACACCATATATTTT. Translating gives CASSPLVSGAGNTIYF.

This chain links TRBV5-5 with TRBJ2-2, with TRBD2 identical over 8 bases. In germline, CDR1 is SGHKS, CDR2 YYEKEE (reference sequence). The CDR3 sequence is 16 residues long. The V segment lost 4 bases and the J segment 4 bases; nucleotides outside the gene matches: 9. This CDR3 reads CASSPWSGGSTGELFF. CDR3 coding DNA: TGTGCCAGCAGCCCGTGGAGCGGGGGTAGCACCGGGGAGCTGTTTTTT.

DNA of the CDR3: TGTGCCAGCTTGCAGGGGTTAACCTACGAGCAGTACTTC. Residues: CASLQGLTYEQYF. This chain joins TRBV6-8 and TRBJ2-7, with D perhaps matching TRBD1 (6 bases). The CDR3 runs to 13 residues. Trimming took off 8 bases at V and 2 bases at J, with 13 bases between the two ends. From germline, CDR1 is MNHGY and CDR2 SAAAGT.

The J gene is TRBJ2-3, the V gene TRBV6-5; TRBD1 matches at 8 bases. The CDR3 is 15 residues long. Germline V gives CDR1 MNHEY, CDR2 SVGAGI. J lost 2 bases, V lost 5 bases, and 6 bases had no gene match. In nucleotides, the CDR3 is TGTGCCAGCAGTCCGACAGGGGTCTACACAGATACGCAGTATTTT. Translated: CASSPTGVYTDTQYF.

The genes are TRBV11-3 and TRBJ2-5, with a tentative D call TRBD1 (5 bases). Germline V lookup: CDR1 SGHNT, CDR2 YENEEA. V was shortened by 0 bases and J by 5 bases, with 13 bases between the two germline ends. CDR3 size: 15 residues. The CDR3 DNA follows: TGTGCCAGCAGCTTAGACGGCAGGGCTGGGGAGACCCAGTACTTC. This gives the protein CASSLDGRAGETQYF.

The V call is TRBV7-9, the J call TRBJ2-1, with D perhaps TRBD2 (6 bases). Per germline, CDR1 SEHNR and CDR2 FQNEAQ (reference sequence). V was clipped by 0 bases and J by 0 bases, with 15 bases between them. The CDR3 length is 18 residues. CDR3 DNA sequence: TGTGCCAGCAGCTTAGCTAATGGAACGGGACTCTCCTACAATGAGCAGTTCTTC. Residues: CASSLANGTGLSYNEQFF. Full variable domain (outside the CDR3, taken from reference TRBV7-9 and TRBJ2-1): DTGVSQNPRHKITKRGQNVTFRCDPISEHNRLYWYRQTLGQGPEFLTYFQNEAQLEKSRLLSDRFSAERPKGSFSTLEIQRTEQGDSAMYLCASSLANGTGLSYNEQFFGPGTRLTVL.